This TCR beta chain appears in the sequencing data of a study of blood T cell repertoires in COVID-19. The authors' processing: Using reference gene primer amplification, nucleated cell counts were estimated. Only in-frame clones appear in the TCRdb table, and some are missing; sequencing was by immunoSEQ multiplex PCR. V and J calls plus clone size are reproduced from that table; the DNA served to infer D and trimming. The table has about 140,000 clones, approximately 88% seen once; the top ten hold over 4.5%. The V and J ends lost 5 bases and 2 bases, in that order; junction bases with no gene match: 8. The length of the CDR3 is 15 residues. Germline CDR1 and CDR2: SGHVS and FQNEAQ.

This receptor was taken from a human donor in a cohort sampled during active COVID-19. The V call is TRBV7-8, the J call TRBJ1-2, with TRBD1 matching over 7 bases. Source material: peripheral blood. This chain's CDR3 is CASSRISGGNYGYTF. In DNA, the CDR3 is TGTGCCAGCAGCCGTATCTCAGGGGGGAACTATGGCTACACCTTC.